Below, 16 T cell receptor beta chains from the same sample are listed, as sequenced in a study of blood T cell repertoires in COVID-19. Only in-frame clones appear in the TCRdb table, and some are missing; sequencing was by immunoSEQ multiplex PCR. The sample records over 300,000 clones, around four fifths being singletons. Source material: peripheral blood. These receptors came from a woman in her forties or fifties with acute or convalescent COVID-19.

J is TRBJ1-5 and V is TRBV19; 7 bases line up with TRBD1. This CDR3 is built from 15 residues. The ends lost 4 bases at V and 0 bases at J; junction bases unmatched: 3. Germline V gene sequence: CDR1 LNHDA, CDR2 SQIVND (reference sequence). The CDR3 DNA reads as TGTGCCAGTAGTAGTGGGACAGCTAGCAATCAGCCCCAGCATTTT. Translating it yields CASSSGTASNQPQHF.

The chain joins TRBV7-2 to TRBJ2-3, with 7 bases matching TRBD2. Trimming took 1 base from V and 1 from J; bases not matched to a gene: 5. The CDR3 runs 16 residues. Germline CDR1 reads SGHTA; CDR2 reads FQGNSA. CDR3 loop: CASSLVGGDRTDTQYF. The CDR3 coding sequence is TGTGCCAGCAGCTTAGTTGGGGGGGATCGCACAGATACGCAGTATTTT.

The CDR3 is CASSPRGGTDTQYF. DNA of the CDR3: TGTGCCAGCAGCCCTCGGGGGGGAACAGATACGCAGTATTTT. V is TRBV7-7 and J is TRBJ2-3; 8 nucleotides align to TRBD2. Trimming at V came to 5 bases and at J to 3 bases, leaving 4 bases not matched to a gene. The CDR3 consists of 14 residues. The V gene's germline CDR1 is SSHAT and CDR2 FNYEAQ (reference sequence).

V is TRBV18 and J is TRBJ2-7, with 7 bases aligning to TRBD1. In germline, CDR1 is KGHSH, CDR2 LQKENI. There are 15 residues in the CDR3. V was clipped by 3 bases and J by 1 base; unmatched bases: 6. The CDR3 is CASSPRTGISYEQYF. CDR3 in DNA: TGTGCCAGCTCACCCAGGACAGGAATTTCCTACGAGCAGTACTTC. Drawing the rest from reference TRBV18 and TRBJ2-7, the complete variable domain is NAGVMQNPRHLVRRRGQEARLRCSPMKGHSHVYWYRQLPEEGLKFMVYLQKENIIDESGMPKERFSAEFPKEGPSILRIQQVVRGDSAAYFCASSPRTGISYEQYFGPGTRLTVT.

The rearrangement joins TRBV7-2 to TRBJ2-7; D might be TRBD2 (6 bases). Looked up from germline, CDR1 is SGHTA and CDR2 is FQGNSA. V shed 5 bases and J shed 1 base, with 21 bases lying between them. The CDR3 is 17 amino acids. This CDR3 is CASSTTQDGRGSYEQYF. As DNA, the CDR3 is TGTGCCAGCAGCACAACCCAGGACGGGAGAGGGTCCTACGAGCAGTACTTC.

The V gene is TRBV5-5, the J gene TRBJ1-4; D perhaps matches TRBD1 (6 bases). Trimming left V 4 bases short and J 6 bases short, with 16 bases between. The CDR3 has 15 residues. Germline loops: CDR1 SGHKS, CDR2 YYEKEE (reference sequence). CDR3 in amino acids: CASSLEDRSYEKLFF. The DNA for the CDR3 is TGTGCCAGCAGCCTGGAGGACAGATCATATGAAAAACTGTTTTTT. The variable domain in full, with the rest retrieved from reference TRBV5-5 and TRBJ1-4, is DAGVTQSPTHLIKTRGQQVTLRCSPISGHKSVSWYQQVLGQGPQFIFQYYEKEERGRGNFPDRFSARQFPNYSSELNVNALLLGDSALYLCASSLEDRSYEKLFFGSGTQLSVL.

V gene TRBV7-9 combines with J gene TRBJ1-4, with D hard to call. Germline values: CDR1 SEHNR, CDR2 FQNEAQ (reference sequence). This CDR3 has 14 amino acids. Trimming took 5 bases from V and 4 from J, leaving 11 bases between them. In DNA form, the CDR3 reads TGTGCCAGCAGCAACAGCTTATTTAATGAAAAACTGTTTTTT. Protein sequence: CASSNSLFNEKLFF.

The V and J genes are TRBV12-5 and TRBJ1-1; tentatively, D is TRBD1 (6 bases). This CDR3 is 14 amino acids long. Germline CDR1 is LGHNT and CDR2 is FRNRAP. Trimming stripped 4 bases from V and 6 bases from J, with 15 bases between. CDR3 region: CASGSLAGVAEAFF. CDR3 coding DNA: TGTGCTAGTGGTTCCCTAGCAGGGGTCGCTGAAGCTTTCTTT.

V usage is TRBV25-1 and J usage is TRBJ2-1; 10 positions match TRBD1. The length of the CDR3 is 17 residues. The junction had 11 bases not matched to a gene; V was cut back by 2 bases and J by 7 bases. Per germline, CDR1 MGHDK and CDR2 SYGVNS. The CDR3 region is CASSEIMGTGVGNEQFF. CDR3 DNA: TGTGCCAGCAGTGAAATAATGGGGACAGGGGTGGGAAATGAGCAGTTCTTC. Based on the CDR3 plus reference TRBV25-1 and TRBJ2-1, the full variable domain is EADIYQTPRYLVIGTGKKITLECSQTMGHDKMYWYQQDPGMELHLIHYSYGVNSTEKGDLSSESTVSRIRTEHFPLTLESARPSHTSQYLCASSEIMGTGVGNEQFFGPGTRLTVL.

V and J are TRBV13 and TRBJ2-1, with D perhaps matching TRBD2 (6 bases). Germline loops: CDR1 PRHDT, CDR2 FYEKMQ (reference sequence). V lost 3 bases, J lost 6 bases, and 12 bases lay in between. This CDR3 has 14 amino acids. CDR3 DNA: TGTGCCAGCAGCTTTAGCGGAACACTCAATGAGCAGTTCTTC. It is translated as CASSFSGTLNEQFF.

The chain has TRBV3-1 (or the pseudogene TRBV3-2) and TRBJ1-5; D gene uncertain. With 1 base removed from V and 9 bases from J, the gap between germline ends came to 10 bases. From germline, CDR1 is LGHDT and CDR2 YNNKEL (reference sequence). There are 13 residues in the CDR3. Written as DNA, the CDR3 is TGTGCCAGCAGCCAAGGCACTTTTGGGCCCCAGCATTTT. Protein: CASSQGTFGPQHF.

The V gene is TRBV7-8, the J gene TRBJ2-7, with a tentative D call TRBD2 (6 bases). Germline assignment: CDR1 SGHVS and CDR2 FQNEAQ. V lost 5 bases and J 4 bases, leaving 18 bases between the germline ends. CDR3 length equals 15 residues. The CDR3 bases are TGTGCCAGCAGCCGAGGCGGAGGGGTTTCTTACGAGCAGTACTTC. It encodes CASSRGGGVSYEQYF. Variable domain in full (rest from reference TRBV7-8 and TRBJ2-7): GAGVSQSPRYKVAKRGQDVALRCDPISGHVSLFWYQQALGQGPEFLTYFQNEAQLDKSGLPSDRFFAERPEGSVSTLKIQRTQQEDSAVYLCASSRGGGVSYEQYFGPGTRLTVT.

This chain links TRBV6-4 with TRBJ2-1; 8 bases map to TRBD1. Germline V CDR1 and CDR2: MRHNA, SNTAGT. With V trimmed by 9 bases and J by 7 bases, 8 bases remained unmatched. The CDR3 has 13 amino acids. The CDR3 sequence is CASSGQGNNEQFF. The CDR3 DNA reads as TGTGCCAGTTCCGGACAGGGAAATAATGAGCAGTTCTTC.

The rearrangement uses TRBV29-1 and TRBJ1-5, with 11 bases fitting TRBD1. Losses at the gene ends were 4 bases for V and 6 bases for J; bases not matched to a gene: 8. Per the germline V gene, CDR1 is SQVTM and CDR2 is ANQGSEA. The CDR3 length is 15 residues. The CDR3 DNA follows: TGCAGCGTTGGAGTCGGGACAGGGGGTGTTCAGCCCCAGCATTTT. Translation gives CSVGVGTGGVQPQHF. The entire variable domain, with the rest obtained from reference TRBV29-1 and TRBJ1-5, is as follows: SAVISQKPSRDICQRGTSLTIQCQVDSQVTMMFWYRQQPGQSLTLIATANQGSEATYESGFVIDKFPISRPNLTFSTLTVSNMSPEDSSIYLCSVGVGTGGVQPQHFGDGTRLSIL.

A few counts support this clone. J is TRBJ2-7 and V is TRBV7-2; perhaps TRBD1 as D (6 bases). The CDR3 has 14 amino acids. The V and J ends lost 4 bases and 2 bases respectively, with 12 bases between them. The germline V gene has CDR1 SGHTA and CDR2 FQGNSA. The CDR3 DNA reads TGTGCCAGCAGCTCCGAACAGGGTCCCTACGAGCAGTACGTC. Protein sequence: CASSSEQGPYEQYV.

V and J are TRBV5-4 and TRBJ1-5; the D gene is possibly TRBD1 (6 bases). Trimming removed 0 bases at V and 9 bases at J, with 19 bases between. Germline V CDR1 and CDR2: SGHNT, YYREEE (reference sequence). The CDR3 covers 16 residues. The chain's CDR3 is CASSLASRGETGPQHF. The DNA for the CDR3 is TGTGCCAGCAGCTTGGCGTCGAGGGGAGAGACAGGGCCCCAGCATTTT.